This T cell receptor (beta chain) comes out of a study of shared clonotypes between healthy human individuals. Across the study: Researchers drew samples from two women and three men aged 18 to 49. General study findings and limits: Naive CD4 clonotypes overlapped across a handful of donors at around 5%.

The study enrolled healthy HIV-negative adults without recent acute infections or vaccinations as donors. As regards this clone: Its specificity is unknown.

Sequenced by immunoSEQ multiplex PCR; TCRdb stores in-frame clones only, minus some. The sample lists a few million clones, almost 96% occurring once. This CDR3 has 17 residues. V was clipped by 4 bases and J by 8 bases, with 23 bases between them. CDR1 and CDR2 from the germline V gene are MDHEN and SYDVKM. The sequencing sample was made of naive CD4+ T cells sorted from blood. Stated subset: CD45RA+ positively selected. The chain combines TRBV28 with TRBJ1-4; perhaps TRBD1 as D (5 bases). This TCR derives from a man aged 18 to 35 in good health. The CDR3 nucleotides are TGTGCCAGCAGTTCTCAATCCGCAGGGCGGCGGGGAGAAAAACTGTTTTTT. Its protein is CASSSQSAGRRGEKLFF. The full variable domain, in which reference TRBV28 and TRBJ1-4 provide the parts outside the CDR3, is DVKVTQSSRYLVKRTGEKVFLECVQDMDHENMFWYRQDPGLGLRLIYFSYDVKMKEKGDIPEGYSVSREKKERFSLILESASTNQTSMYLCASSSQSAGRRGEKLFFGSGTQLSVL.